Listed below are T cell receptor beta chains from one sample, sequenced in a study of cytomegalovirus exposure and HLA in healthy donors. Profiled with immunoSEQ multiplex PCR; TCRdb holds only in-frame clones, not every one. The repertoire holds 100,000 to 120,000 clones, with 9.5% to 15% as singletons. The sample taken for sequencing was PBMCs. These receptors were taken from a man aged 40-49 years in good health and CMV-seropositive. Both conserved end residues are part of each CDR3. The D gene is left open where the match is weak. Rows may omit the clone size; those that give it use once, few, many or a size class.

D gene	J gene	V gene	clone size	CDR3 DNA	CDR3 protein
-	TRBJ1-2	TRBV7-2	few	TGTGCCAGCAGCGGCGGTAACTATGGCTACACCTTC	CASSGGNYGYTF
-	TRBJ1-2	TRBV11-2	-	TGTGCCAGCAGCTTAGGCGCAGGTGACTATGGCTACACCTTC	CASSLGAGDYGYTF
-	TRBJ2-1	TRBV7-9	-	TGTGCCAGCGGCAACAGGGCAACTGACAATGAGCAGTTCTTC	CASGNRATDNEQFF
-	TRBJ1-2	TRBV5-6	few	TGTGCCAGCAGCTTGGGGCAGAATCCCTATGGCTACACCTTC	CASSLGQNPYGYTF
-	TRBJ2-7	TRBV9	-	TGTGCCAGCAGCGTAGGGGCCAGCGGCGAGCAGTACTTC	CASSVGASGEQYF
TRBD2	TRBJ2-7	TRBV7-6	-	TGTGCCAGCAGCCCAGGACTAGCGGAGGGCTACGAGCAGTACTTC	CASSPGLAEGYEQYF
-	TRBJ2-1	TRBV5-1	-	TGCGCCAGCAGCTCTTCCGGGAGCTACAATGAGCAGTTCTTC	CASSSSGSYNEQFF
TRBD1	TRBJ2-7	TRBV6-5	-	TGTGCCAGCAGTTACGAAGGACAGGGTGTAGCCTACGAGCAGTACTTC	CASSYEGQGVAYEQYF
-	TRBJ2-5	TRBV27	-	TGTGCCAGCAGGGTGGGGAGGGGGTTGAAAGAGACCCAGTACTTC	CASRVGRGLKETQYF
TRBD1	TRBJ1-3	TRBV6-5	few	TGTGCCAGCAGTTCAGGGGGCTACTCTGGAAACACCATATATTTT	CASSSGGYSGNTIYF
-	TRBJ2-7	TRBV30	few	TGTGCCTGGTCCCGGACAGTCTACGAGCAGTACTTC	CAWSRTVYEQYF
-	TRBJ2-7	TRBV6-6	-	TGTGCCAGCAGTGTCCGCGGCTACGAGCAGTACTTC	CASSVRGYEQYF
TRBD1	TRBJ1-3	TRBV6-1	-	TGTGCCAGCAGTGGATCTCAGGGGGCGCGAGGAAACACCATATATTTT	CASSGSQGARGNTIYF
-	TRBJ1-3	TRBV7-9	few	TGTGCCAGCAGCCCCGGATTCAGGTTGGGAAACACCATATATTTT	CASSPGFRLGNTIYF
-	TRBJ2-7	TRBV11-2	-	TGTGCCAGCAGCCTATACGAGCAGTACTTC	CASSLYEQYF
-	TRBJ2-3	TRBV5-6	-	TGTGCCAGCAGCTTTATACGGGGAGAGACGCAGTATTTT	CASSFIRGETQYF
TRBD1	TRBJ2-1	TRBV10-3	-	TGTGCCATCAGTGTTGGGACAGGGGAAGATGAGCAGTTCTTC	CAISVGTGEDEQFF
TRBD1	TRBJ1-1	TRBV9	-	TGTGCCAGCAGGAGGACAGGGGGCGATGAAGCTTTCTTT	CASRRTGGDEAFF
-	TRBJ1-4	TRBV27	few	TGTGCCAGCAGTTTACAGGGAATGACTAATGAAAAACTGTTTTTT	CASSLQGMTNEKLFF
TRBD1	TRBJ2-7	TRBV5-1	few	TGCGCCAGCAGCTTGGGACAGGGCAGAAACGAGCAGTACTTC	CASSLGQGRNEQYF
TRBD2	TRBJ2-7	TRBV4-3	few	TGCGCCAGCAGCCAAGTCGGTGGACTAGCGGGGGGCTTTACCTCCTACGAGCAGTACTTC	CASSQVGGLAGGFTSYEQYF
-	TRBJ1-4	TRBV5-1	few	TGCGCCAGCAGCTTGGGCCAGGGTGGTGAAAAACTGTTTTTT	CASSLGQGGEKLFF
TRBD1	TRBJ1-5	TRBV19	-	TGTGCCACGACAGACAGGGCAAATCAGCCCCAGCATTTT	CATTDRANQPQHF
TRBD1	TRBJ2-7	TRBV27	-	TGTGCCAGCACAGATCGACAGGGTGGTGAGCAGTACTTC	CASTDRQGGEQYF
TRBD1	TRBJ1-4	TRBV5-4	-	TGTGCCAGCAGCACCGGGACAGGGGGCGATAGTCATGAAAAACTGTTTTTT	CASSTGTGGDSHEKLFF
TRBD2	TRBJ2-7	TRBV5-6	few	TGTGCCAGCAGCCCGACTAGCGGGAGGGACTCCTACGAGCAGTACTTC	CASSPTSGRDSYEQYF
-	TRBJ1-1	TRBV4-1	-	TGCGCCAGCAGCCAAGATCCAGGGAAGCAAGTAGAAGCTTTCTTT	CASSQDPGKQVEAFF
-	TRBJ1-1	TRBV5-5	-	TGTGCCAGCAGCGTCTCAGGGCCTGGGATGAACACTGAAGCTTTCTTT	CASSVSGPGMNTEAFF
TRBD1	TRBJ1-1	TRBV2	few	TGTGCCAGCAGTGGGGACAGGGGGATGAACACTGAAGCTTTCTTT	CASSGDRGMNTEAFF
TRBD1	TRBJ1-2	TRBV28	-	TGTGCCAGCAGCCGGGGACACAGGGGTTCCCCTAACTATGGCTACACCTTC	CASSRGHRGSPNYGYTF
TRBD1	TRBJ2-1	TRBV9	-	TGTGCCAGCAGCGTGGGGACAGGGAGAAACAATGAGCAGTTCTTC	CASSVGTGRNNEQFF
TRBD2	TRBJ2-1	TRBV5-1	few	TGCGCCAGCAGCTTGGAGGATCTAGCGGGAGATGAGCAGTTCTTC	CASSLEDLAGDEQFF
-	TRBJ1-5	TRBV7-2	-	TGTGCCAGCAGCACCCCGAGTTCTCAGCCCCAGCATTTT	CASSTPSSQPQHF
TRBD2	TRBJ2-7	TRBV6-5	few	TGTGCCAGCAGCCGGGGGGACTTTCTCTACGAGCAGTACTTC	CASSRGDFLYEQYF
TRBD2	TRBJ2-1	TRBV12-5	-	TGTGCTAGTGGTCCGGGGCGGGAGGGGTACAATGAGCAGTTCTTC	CASGPGREGYNEQFF
TRBD2	TRBJ2-7	TRBV5-1	few	TGCGCCAGCAGCTTGGCCGGGAGGGAGAACGTCGAGCAGTACTTC	CASSLAGRENVEQYF
-	TRBJ1-1	TRBV2	-	TGTGCCAGCTATCCGCGGGCAGACACTGAAGCTTTCTTT	CASYPRADTEAFF
TRBD1	TRBJ2-7	TRBV19	-	TGTGCCAGTAGTACGCCCGGACAGGTACCCTACGAGCAGTACTTC	CASSTPGQVPYEQYF
TRBD2	TRBJ2-5	TRBV6-1	-	TGTGCCAGCAGGGCTAGCGGGAGTCGCGAGACCCAGTACTTC	CASRASGSRETQYF
TRBD1	TRBJ1-2	TRBV4-1	few	TGCGCCAGCAGAAAACAGGGGGCGCGGATGTATGGCTACACCTTC	CASRKQGARMYGYTF
TRBD2	TRBJ2-1	TRBV2	-	TGTGCCAGCAGAGGGAGGACTAGCGGGTCGTCGCATGAGCAGTTCTTC	CASRGRTSGSSHEQFF
-	TRBJ1-1	TRBV4-2	-	TGTGCCAGCAGCCAAAGGAGCAGGGCGGATGGTGAAGCTTTCTTT	CASSQRSRADGEAFF
TRBD1	TRBJ2-2	TRBV18	-	TGTGCCAGCTCTAGGACAGGGGGCACTTCTTACACCGGGGAGCTGTTTTTT	CASSRTGGTSYTGELFF
-	TRBJ2-1	TRBV4-1	few	TGCGCCAGCAACCCTCAGGGGGGTAATGAGCAGTTCTTC	CASNPQGGNEQFF
-	TRBJ2-1	TRBV11-2	few	TGTGCCAGCAGCGGGCTGAGGGGGAGGGCCGGGAATGAGCAGTTCTTC	CASSGLRGRAGNEQFF
TRBD2	TRBJ2-4	TRBV5-1	-	TGCGCCAGCAGCTTGGAACGCGGGAGTGGGGACATTCAGTACTTC	CASSLERGSGDIQYF
-	TRBJ2-1	TRBV10-3	-	TGTGCCATCAGTGATTCCCTTAGCGGCCGCTACAATGAGCAGTTCTTC	CAISDSLSGRYNEQFF
TRBD1	TRBJ1-2	TRBV6-5	-	TGTGCCAGCAGTCAAAGGACAGGGGCATATGGCTACACCTTC	CASSQRTGAYGYTF
-	TRBJ2-1	TRBV2	few	TGTGCCAGCAGGGAGGTTAGCTCCTACAATGAGCAGTTCTTC	CASREVSSYNEQFF
-	TRBJ1-1	TRBV27	-	TGTGCCAGCAGTTTTTACAGCTTGGGGAACACTGAAGCTTTCTTT	CASSFYSLGNTEAFF
TRBD1	TRBJ1-2	TRBV7-2	few	TGTGCCAGCAGCCCCAACCCCGGACAGGTCCACTATGGCTACACCTTC	CASSPNPGQVHYGYTF